The clone carrying this T cell receptor beta chain was found a few times. Per the authors' pipeline: Estimates of nucleated cell counts were drawn from the amplification of reference gene primers. Clones were sequenced by immunoSEQ multiplex PCR, and TCRdb holds only the in-frame ones, with some missing. The V and J calls and clone size are taken from that table; D and trimming were inferred from the DNA. The sample includes about 68,000 clones, 65% to 90% of them seen just once. CDR1 is MDHEN, CDR2 SYDVKM, per germline. V shed 4 bases and J shed 7 bases, with 11 bases lying between them. The CDR3 spans 13 residues. The data derive from a study of blood T cell repertoires in COVID-19. Study at large: Samples of COVID-19 (acute and convalescent) were obtained from the United States, Italy and Spain. PBMCs, B-cell-depleted T cells, or T cells were the source of the cDNA or gDNA that made up the material.

The sequencing input was peripheral blood. The chain combines TRBV28 with TRBJ1-5; D not resolved. This clonotype was obtained from a woman aged 55-70 years with acute or convalescent COVID-19. The CDR3 nucleotides read TGTGCCAGCAGTTCATCGATGGGCCAGCCCCAGCATTTT. It yields the protein CASSSSMGQPQHF.